The T cell receptor beta chain under discussion was sequenced for a study of early T cells in non-severe SARS-CoV-2 infection. Study at large: Unpaired chains resulted from sequencing bulk RNA of unsorted whole blood.

Unique molecular identifier tags were affixed to discrete cDNA molecules. TCRdb reprocessed the 5' RACE reads via MiXCR and lists one record per CDR3 protein. The table lists 30,000 or so distinct CDR3 sequences, approximately 6.9% of them singletons, with approximately 4.1% in the top ten. Germline CDR1 reads SEHNR; CDR2 reads FQNEAQ (reference sequence). The ends lost 3 bases at V and 4 bases at J; junction bases unmatched: 11. The CDR3 is 16 amino acids. This TCR was sampled from an adult who was a healthcare worker with PCR-confirmed SARS-CoV-2 infection or an uninfected control (not recorded which). Sequencing input: whole blood. The chain joins TRBV7-9 to TRBJ2-5; TRBD1 matches 7 bases. The CDR3 DNA follows: TGTGCCAGCAGCTTCCTACTGGACAGGCCCCCAGAGACCCAGTACTTC. It specifies CASSFLLDRPPETQYF.